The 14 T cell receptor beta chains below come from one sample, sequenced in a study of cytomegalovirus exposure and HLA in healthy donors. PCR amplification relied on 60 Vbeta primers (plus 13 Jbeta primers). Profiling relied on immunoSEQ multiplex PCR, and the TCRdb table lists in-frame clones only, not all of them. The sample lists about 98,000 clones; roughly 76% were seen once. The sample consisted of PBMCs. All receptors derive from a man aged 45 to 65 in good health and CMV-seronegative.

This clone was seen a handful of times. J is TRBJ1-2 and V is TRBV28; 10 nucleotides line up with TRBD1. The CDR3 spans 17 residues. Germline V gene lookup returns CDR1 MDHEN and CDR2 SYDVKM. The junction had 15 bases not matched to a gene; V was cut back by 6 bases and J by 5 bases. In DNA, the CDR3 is TGTGCCAGCAGCCGCCCTAATTCGGGACAGGGGCTTTATGGCTACACCTTC. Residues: CASSRPNSGQGLYGYTF.

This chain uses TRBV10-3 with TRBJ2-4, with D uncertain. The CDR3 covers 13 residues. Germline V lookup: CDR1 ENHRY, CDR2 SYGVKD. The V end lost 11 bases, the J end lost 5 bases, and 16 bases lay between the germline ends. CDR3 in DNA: TGTGCCGTGAACTCCGACACCGAAAACATTCAGTACTTC. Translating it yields CAVNSDTENIQYF.

This CDR3 is CASSPGGGTEAFF. The DNA for the CDR3 is TGTGCCAGCAGCCCTGGAGGAGGCACTGAAGCTTTCTTT. The chain uses TRBV9 and TRBJ1-1; unclear D gene. CDR1 is SGDLS, CDR2 YYNGEE, per germline. V lost 4 bases, J lost 4 bases, and 11 bases lay in between. CDR3 length: 13 residues.

The CDR3 loop is CASSILGGRGNIQYF. CDR3 sequence (DNA): TGTGCCAGTAGTATTTTGGGGGGACGGGGGAACATTCAGTACTTC. V is TRBV19 and J is TRBJ2-4, with a possible D match to TRBD2 (6 bases). Trimming removed 3 bases from V and 7 bases from J, with 16 bases in between. CDR1 and CDR2 (germline): LNHDA, SQIVND (reference sequence). The CDR3 is 15 amino acids.

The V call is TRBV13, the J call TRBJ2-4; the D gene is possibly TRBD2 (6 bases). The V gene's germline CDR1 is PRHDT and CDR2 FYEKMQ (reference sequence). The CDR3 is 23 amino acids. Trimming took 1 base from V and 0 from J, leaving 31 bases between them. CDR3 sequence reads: CASSLEGSLGGGLMNLAKNIQYF. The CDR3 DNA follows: TGTGCCAGCAGCTTAGAGGGGTCTCTCGGGGGTGGACTAATGAATCTAGCCAAAAACATTCAGTACTTC.

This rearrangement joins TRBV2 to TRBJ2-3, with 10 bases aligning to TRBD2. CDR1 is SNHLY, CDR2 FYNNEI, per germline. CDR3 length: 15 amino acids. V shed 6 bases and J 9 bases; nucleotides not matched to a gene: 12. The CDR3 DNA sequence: TGTGCCAGCAGAACCCTGGGAGCGGGGGGGGTCACGCAGTATTTT. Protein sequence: CASRTLGAGGVTQYF.

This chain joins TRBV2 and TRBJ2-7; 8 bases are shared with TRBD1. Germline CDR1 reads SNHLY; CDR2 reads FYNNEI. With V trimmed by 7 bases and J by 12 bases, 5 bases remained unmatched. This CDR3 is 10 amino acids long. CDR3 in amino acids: CASTAGGLYF. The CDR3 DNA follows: TGTGCCAGCACCGCAGGGGGCCTGTACTTC.

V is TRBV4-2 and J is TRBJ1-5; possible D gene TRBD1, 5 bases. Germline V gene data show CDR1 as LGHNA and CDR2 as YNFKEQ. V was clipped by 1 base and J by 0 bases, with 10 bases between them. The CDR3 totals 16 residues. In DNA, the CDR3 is TGTGCCAGCAGCCAAGGAGACAGTGATAGCAATCAGCCCCAGCATTTT. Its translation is CASSQGDSDSNQPQHF.

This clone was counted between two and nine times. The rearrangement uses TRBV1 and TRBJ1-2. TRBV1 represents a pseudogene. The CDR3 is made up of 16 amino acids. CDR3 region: CTSSQEPSVGEYGYTF. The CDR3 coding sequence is TGCACCAGCAGCCAAGAACCTTCGGTTGGGGAGTACGGCTACACCTTC.

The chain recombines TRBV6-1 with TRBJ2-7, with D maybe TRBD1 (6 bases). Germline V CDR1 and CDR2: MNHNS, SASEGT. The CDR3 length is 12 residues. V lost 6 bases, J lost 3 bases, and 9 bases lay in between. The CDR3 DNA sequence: TGTGCCAGCAGCGGACAGCGCTACGAGCAGTACTTC. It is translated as CASSGQRYEQYF.

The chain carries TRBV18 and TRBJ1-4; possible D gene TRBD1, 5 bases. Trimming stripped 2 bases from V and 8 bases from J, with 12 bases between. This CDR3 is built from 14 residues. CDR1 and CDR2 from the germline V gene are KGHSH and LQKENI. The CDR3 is CASSPSQGGEKLFF. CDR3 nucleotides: TGTGCCAGCTCACCAAGCCAGGGTGGAGAAAAACTGTTTTTT.

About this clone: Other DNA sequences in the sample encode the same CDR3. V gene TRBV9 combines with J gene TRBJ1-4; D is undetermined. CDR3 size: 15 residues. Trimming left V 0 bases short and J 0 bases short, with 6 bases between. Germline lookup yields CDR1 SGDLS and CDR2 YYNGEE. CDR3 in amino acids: CASSVGRATNEKLFF. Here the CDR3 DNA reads TGTGCCAGCAGCGTAGGTAGAGCAACTAATGAAAAACTGTTTTTT.

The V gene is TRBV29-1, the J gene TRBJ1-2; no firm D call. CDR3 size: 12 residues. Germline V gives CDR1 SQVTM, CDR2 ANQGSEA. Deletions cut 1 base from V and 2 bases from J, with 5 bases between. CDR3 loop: CSVEGVNYGYTF. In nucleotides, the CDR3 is TGCAGCGTTGAAGGAGTAAACTATGGCTACACCTTC.

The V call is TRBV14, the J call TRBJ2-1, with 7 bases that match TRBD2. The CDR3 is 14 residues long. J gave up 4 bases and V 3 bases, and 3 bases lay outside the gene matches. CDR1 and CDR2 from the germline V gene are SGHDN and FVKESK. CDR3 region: CASSQREGYNEQFF. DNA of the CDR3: TGTGCCAGCAGCCAGAGGGAGGGGTACAATGAGCAGTTCTTC.